This TCR beta chain derives from a study of T cell responses to AZD1222 COVID-19 vaccine. V dropped 4 bases and J dropped 0; count of bases not matched to a gene: 2. Germline V gene data show CDR1 as SGHRS and CDR2 as YFSETQ. The CDR3 runs to 15 residues. Method: immunoSEQ multiplex PCR; TCRdb's copy keeps in-frame clones and lacks some. Among about 100,000 clones listed, about 85% were seen once. The clonotype originates from an adult in good health. The sample consisted of peripheral blood, taken on day 0 of AZD1222 vaccination. This sequence joins TRBV5-1 and TRBJ1-4, with 8 bases fitting TRBD1. CDR3 sequence (DNA): TGCGCCAGCAGCACGGACAGGGCAACTAATGAAAAACTGTTTTTT. Translation gives CASSTDRATNEKLFF.